These T cell receptor beta chains were read from a single sample in a study of T cells in Graves' hyperthyroidism and ophthalmopathy. TCRdb processed the multiplex PCR reads anew with MiXCR; each CDR3 protein has one entry. Of almost 600,000 distinct CDR3 sequences in the sample, approximately 15% were seen once. The specimen was blood. All receptors come from a woman in her twenties or thirties with Graves' hyperthyroidism that later progressed to Graves' ophthalmopathy. CDR3s include the opening cysteine and the closing phenylalanine or tryptophan. The D gene is left open where the match is weak. The size entry is marked missing in some rows and otherwise reads once, few, many or a size class.

>TRBJ1-6|TRBV7-8|TRBD1|many|15
TGTGCCAGCAGCCCAGGGACAGGGTCGCCCTCACCCCTCCACTTT
CASSPGTGSPSPLHF
>TRBJ1-1|TRBV12-3/TRBV12-4|.|many|14
TGTGCCAGCAGCCCTACAGGGATAAACACTGAAGCTTTCTTT
CASSPTGINTEAFF
>TRBJ2-1|TRBV7-2|.|few|11
TGTGCCAGCTTTTACCTGGGTGAGCAGTGCTTC
CASFYLGEQCF
>TRBJ1-1|TRBV15|.|.|12
TGTGCCACCAGCACTCAAACAAGTGAAGCTTTCTTT
CATSTQTSEAFF
>TRBJ2-2|TRBV9|TRBD2|few|16
TGTGCCAGCGTAACCGGACTAGCGGAGAACACCGGGGAGCTGTTTTTT
CASVTGLAENTGELFF
>TRBJ1-5|TRBV30|.|few|13
TGTGCCTGGAGCTGGGGGAACAATCAGCCCCAGCATTTT
CAWSWGNNQPQHF
>TRBJ2-2|TRBV20-1|TRBD2|.|14
TGCAGTGCAACTAGCGGGGGGGACACCGGGGAGCTGTTTTTT
CSATSGGDTGELFF
>TRBJ2-7|TRBV20-1|.|many|12
TGCAGTGCTAGAGAAGCAGGGTTCGAGCAGTACTTC
CSAREAGFEQYF
>TRBJ2-7|TRBV20-1|.|.|15
TGCAGTGCTAGAGAGTCAATAAAGCGAGTCTACGAGCAGTACTTC
CSARESIKRVYEQYF
>TRBJ1-2|TRBV3-1|.|many|13
TGTGCCAGCAGCCAAGATATAGTCTATGGCTACACCTTC
CASSQDIVYGYTF
>TRBJ2-7|TRBV27|.|many|11
TGTGCCAGCAGTTCCTTGGGCGAGCAGTACTTC
CASSSLGEQYF
>TRBJ2-1|TRBV7-9|.|many|14
TGTGCCAGCAGCTTAGGTCTCCGGTACAATGAGCAGTTCTTC
CASSLGLRYNEQFF
>TRBJ2-1|TRBV7-2|.|many|12
TGTGCCAGCAGCTTAGACGCGGGGGCGACGTTCTTC
CASSLDAGATFF
>TRBJ2-1|TRBV6-5|TRBD2|many|17
TGTGCCAGCAGTTACCTATATCGCGGGAGGGAAGCCGATGAGCAGTTCTTC
CASSYLYRGREADEQFF
>TRBJ2-3|TRBV30|.|many|12
TGTGCCTGGAGTCAGGGCACAGATACGCAGTATTTT
CAWSQGTDTQYF
>TRBJ1-2|TRBV6-2/TRBV6-3|.|many|13
TGTGCCAGCAGACGCGGGGACGTCCATGGCTACACCTTC
CASRRGDVHGYTF
>TRBJ2-6|TRBV4-3|.|few|16
TGCGCCAGCAGCCAAGGGACAGCCTCTGGGGCCAACGTCCTGACTTTC
CASSQGTASGANVLTF